This passage covers 17 T cell receptor beta chains from one sample sequenced in a study of blood T cell repertoires in COVID-19. The data were produced by immunoSEQ multiplex PCR, yet TCRdb's version contains in-frame clones alone and is incomplete. The sample gives under 300,000 clones, more than 85% of which show up once; 6% to 9% is in the top ten. The sample taken for sequencing was peripheral blood. The origin of the receptors is a woman aged 70-85 years with active or convalescent COVID-19.

The J gene is TRBJ2-1, the V gene TRBV7-9; D uncertain. Per germline, CDR1 SEHNR and CDR2 FQNEAQ (reference sequence). The CDR3 runs 15 residues. V dropped 0 bases and J dropped 14 bases, with 20 bases sitting between them. As DNA, the CDR3 is TGTGCCAGCAGCTTAGCTTTCGGTCCTTATGATGCTAAGTTCTTC. Translating it yields CASSLAFGPYDAKFF.

This chain connects TRBV9 to TRBJ1-1; D gene uncertain. Germline V gives CDR1 SGDLS, CDR2 YYNGEE. The length of the CDR3 is 15 residues. V shed 6 bases and J shed 4 bases, with 19 bases lying between them. The CDR3 bases are TGTGCCAGCACCCCACAAAACCGTCGGGGCACTGAAGCTTTCTTT. It codes for CASTPQNRRGTEAFF.

The rearrangement uses TRBV18 and TRBJ2-7, with D possibly matching TRBD2 (6 bases). Germline loops: CDR1 KGHSH, CDR2 LQKENI. V lost 3 bases to trimming and J lost 2 bases, with 17 bases between them. This CDR3 spans 16 amino acids. In DNA, the CDR3 is TGTGCCAGCTCACCCGCCTTCGGGGGTACCCCCTACGAGCAGTACTTC. This codes for CASSPAFGGTPYEQYF.

V and J are TRBV7-3 and TRBJ1-3; unclear D gene. Germline values: CDR1 SGHTA, CDR2 FQGTGA. This CDR3 is 14 amino acids long. Trimming removed 5 bases from V and 4 bases from J, with 12 bases in between. CDR3 DNA sequence: TGTGCCAGCAGCCAGACCTCGGGGGGAAACACCATATATTTT. Its protein is CASSQTSGGNTIYF.

Comments on this clone: One junction end disagrees with the germline gene, perhaps due to a read error. The chain recombines TRBV9 with TRBJ1-1; 9 bases agree with TRBD1. CDR3 size: 13 residues. In germline, CDR1 is SGDLS, CDR2 YYNGEE. The CDR3 nucleotides are TGTGCCAGCAGCCTAGGGACAGGGATGGGGGTAACCTTT. Amino acid sequence: CASSLGTGMGVTF.

The chain is built from TRBV5-6 and TRBJ2-3, with 7 bases identical to TRBD2. Germline V gene sequence: CDR1 SGHDT, CDR2 YYEEEE. This CDR3 is 15 amino acids long. Losses at the gene ends were 3 bases for V and 1 base for J; bases not matched to a gene: 5. The CDR3 DNA is TGTGCCAGCAGCTCGACTAGCCGCGGCACAGATACGCAGTATTTT. Translating it yields CASSSTSRGTDTQYF.

The CDR3 DNA reads TGTGCCAGTGTTAGGACAGGGGCGAACAATCAGCCCCAGCATTTT. This codes for CASVRTGANNQPQHF. The chain joins TRBV19 to TRBJ1-5, with TRBD1 matching 9 bases. Per the germline V gene, CDR1 is LNHDA and CDR2 is SQIVND (reference sequence). Unmatched junction bases numbered 8, after V lost 8 bases and J lost 3 bases. The length of the CDR3 is 15 residues.

A single count supports this clone. The chain uses TRBV12-3 or TRBV12-4 and TRBJ1-5, with a possible D match to TRBD1 (5 bases). This CDR3 spans 13 amino acids. The germline V and J ends were trimmed by 3 bases and 3 bases, with 6 bases remaining between them. Here the CDR3 reads CASSLTVNQPQHF. CDR3 bases: TGTGCCAGCAGTTTGACAGTCAATCAGCCCCAGCATTTT.

The genes are TRBV5-1 and TRBJ2-3, with a weak D call TRBD2 (6 bases). Trimming removed 4 bases from V and 0 bases from J, with 18 bases in between. Germline CDR1 reads SGHRS; CDR2 reads YFSETQ. This CDR3 spans 17 amino acids. For the CDR3, the DNA is TGCGCCAGCAGCCAGCTGGGAGGACTGACTAGCACAGATACGCAGTATTTT. Protein product: CASSQLGGLTSTDTQYF.

This chain links TRBV5-1 with TRBJ2-2; D is unclear. This CDR3 contains 14 residues. Germline V lookup: CDR1 SGHRS, CDR2 YFSETQ. Trimming cost V 4 bases and J 2 bases, with 9 bases left between them. CDR3: CASSLTRNTGELFF. CDR3 in DNA: TGCGCCAGCAGCCTGACACGAAACACCGGGGAGCTGTTTTTT.

V usage is TRBV3-1 (or the pseudogene TRBV3-2) and J usage is TRBJ2-1, with unresolved D. The CDR3 spans 13 residues. CDR1 is LGHDT and CDR2 is YNNKEL in the germline V gene (reference sequence). The V end was cut by 3 bases, the J end by 9 bases, with 12 bases between. The CDR3: CASSQPLSPEQFF. The CDR3 nucleotides are TGTGCCAGCAGCCAGCCCCTGAGCCCTGAGCAGTTCTTC.

The gene calls are TRBV28 and TRBJ1-2, with D tentatively TRBD1 (6 bases). Germline CDR1 is MDHEN and CDR2 is SYDVKM. V was pared by 4 bases and J by 4 bases, with 19 bases between. This CDR3 spans 16 amino acids. CDR3: CASSYPASGTFYGYTF. In DNA, the CDR3 is TGTGCCAGCAGTTACCCAGCCTCAGGGACATTCTATGGCTACACCTTC.

This sequence joins TRBV6-5 and TRBJ1-4, with unresolved D. The V gene lost 0 bases and the J gene lost 10 bases, with 12 bases spanning the gap. The CDR3 extends over 14 amino acids. Germline assignment: CDR1 MNHEY and CDR2 SVGAGI. The CDR3 protein is CASSYSWEEGKLFF. As DNA, the CDR3 is TGTGCCAGCAGTTACTCTTGGGAGGAGGGAAAACTGTTTTTT.

The chain uses TRBV11-2 and TRBJ2-7, with 7 bases lining up with TRBD2. The V gene end was trimmed by 0 bases and the J gene end by 6 bases; junction bases not matched to a gene: 2. The CDR3 covers 13 residues. Per the germline V gene, CDR1 is SGHAT and CDR2 is FQNNGV. CDR3 nucleotides: TGTGCCAGCAGCTTAGATCGCGGGGGCGAGCAGTACTTC. This translates into CASSLDRGGEQYF. The full variable domain, its missing parts supplied by reference TRBV11-2 and TRBJ2-7, is EAGVAQSPRYKIIEKRQSVAFWCNPISGHATLYWYQQILGQGPKLLIQFQNNGVVDDSQLPKDRFSAERLKGVDSTLKIQPAKLEDSAVYLCASSLDRGGEQYFGPGTRLTVT.

CDR3 in DNA: TGTGCCAGCAGTTTGACCTGGAGTCAGCCCCAGCATTTT. Its translation: CASSLTWSQPQHF. The V and J genes are TRBV27 and TRBJ1-5; D uncertain. V dropped 3 bases and J dropped 6 bases, with 9 bases sitting between them. CDR1 and CDR2 from the germline V gene are MNHEY and SMNVEV (reference sequence). The CDR3 is 13 amino acids.

This rearrangement joins TRBV5-1 to TRBJ1-4, with D maybe TRBD1 (5 bases). Germline V gene data show CDR1 as SGHRS and CDR2 as YFSETQ. This CDR3 region has 18 residues. The germline V and J ends were trimmed by 0 bases and 7 bases, with 22 bases remaining between them. In DNA, the CDR3 is TGCGCCAGCAGCTTGGTATCAGGCCTGAAGGGGATAAGTGAAAAACTGTTTTTT. Protein sequence: CASSLVSGLKGISEKLFF.

This sequence joins TRBV5-6 and TRBJ1-2, with D possibly being TRBD1 (5 bases). Germline V gene lookup returns CDR1 SGHDT and CDR2 YYEEEE. Trimming removed 3 bases from V and 7 bases from J, with 19 bases in between. The CDR3 extends over 15 amino acids. The CDR3 protein is CASSWYRWGDAGYTF. The DNA of the CDR3 is TGTGCCAGCAGCTGGTACAGGTGGGGGGACGCTGGCTACACCTTC.